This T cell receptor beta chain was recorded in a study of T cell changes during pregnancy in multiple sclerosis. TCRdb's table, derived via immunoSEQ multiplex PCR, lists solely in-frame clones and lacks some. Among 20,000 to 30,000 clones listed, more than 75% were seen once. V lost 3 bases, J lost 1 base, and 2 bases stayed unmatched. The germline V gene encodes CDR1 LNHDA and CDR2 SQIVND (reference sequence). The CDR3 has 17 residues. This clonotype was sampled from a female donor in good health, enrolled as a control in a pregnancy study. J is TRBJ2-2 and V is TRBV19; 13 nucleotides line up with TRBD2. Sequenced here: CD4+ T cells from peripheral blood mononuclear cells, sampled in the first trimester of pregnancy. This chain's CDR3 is CASSIRTSGRNTGELFF. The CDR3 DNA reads TGTGCCAGTAGTATTAGGACTAGCGGGAGGAACACCGGGGAGCTGTTTTTT.